These 18 T cell receptor beta chains share one sample of origin, sequenced in a study of identical twins. One entry per CDR3 protein results from TCRdb running MiXCR on the 5' RACE reads. This table has 500,000 to 550,000 distinct CDR3 sequences, 20% to 25% appearing once. The same sample was also used in a study of T cells expressing NK-cell markers.

Specimen: CD4+ T cells sorted from blood. The receptors stem from a woman between 18 and 29 years old in good health.

The chain combines TRBV20-1 with TRBJ2-1; perhaps D is TRBD1 or TRBD2 (5 bases each). Germline CDR1 and CDR2: DFQATT and SNEGSKA (reference sequence). Between the trimmed V and J ends, which lost 2 bases and 4 bases, there was a span of 12 bases. CDR3 length: 14 amino acids. CDR3 nucleotide sequence: TGCAGTGCTAGATTACCGGGACGGTACAATGAGCAGTTCTTC. Its protein product is CSARLPGRYNEQFF.

The J gene is TRBJ2-7, the V gene TRBV20-1; weak D call: TRBD1 (5 bases). The CDR3 has 13 residues. Germline V gene lookup returns CDR1 DFQATT and CDR2 SNEGSKA (reference sequence). Deletions cut 2 bases from V and 2 bases from J, with 10 bases between. The CDR3 region has the DNA TGCAGTGCTAGACAGGGAAATCCCTACGAGCAGTACTTC. Protein sequence: CSARQGNPYEQYF.

The rearrangement joins TRBV7-9 to TRBJ2-7; 8 bases fit TRBD2. Per the germline V gene, CDR1 is SEHNR and CDR2 is FQNEAQ (reference sequence). V dropped 1 base and J dropped 4; count of bases not matched to a gene: 9. The CDR3 extends over 16 amino acids. This CDR3 is CASSLGRGTSGYEQYF. CDR3 in DNA: TGTGCCAGCAGCTTAGGTAGGGGGACTAGTGGGTACGAGCAGTACTTC.

This clonotype was counted a few times. The chain joins TRBV20-1 to TRBJ1-1; D is unresolved. Per the germline V gene, CDR1 is DFQATT and CDR2 is SNEGSKA (reference sequence). The CDR3 has 13 amino acids. V was shortened by 0 bases and J by 5 bases, with 10 bases between the two germline ends. The CDR3 loop is CSARDQSKTEAFF. CDR3 nucleotide sequence: TGCAGTGCTAGAGATCAGTCTAAAACTGAAGCTTTCTTT.

This clonotype has a handful of counts. The chain employs TRBV29-1 and TRBJ2-1; 11 bases are shared with TRBD1. Trimming at V came to 6 bases and at J to 3 bases, leaving 7 bases not matched to a gene. Germline V lookup: CDR1 SQVTM, CDR2 ANQGSEA. The CDR3 loop spans 15 amino acids. CDR3: CSVPWDRGSYNEQFF. DNA for the CDR3: TGCAGCGTCCCATGGGACAGGGGGAGCTACAATGAGCAGTTCTTC.

The chain combines TRBV7-2 with TRBJ2-1; D is perhaps TRBD2 (6 bases). V lost 5 bases to trimming and J lost 9 bases, with 17 bases between them. Germline lookup yields CDR1 SGHTA and CDR2 FQGNSA. This CDR3 has 14 amino acids. The CDR3 region has the DNA TGTGCCAGCAGCAGACAGACTAGTGGATTTGAGCAGTTCTTC. It yields the protein CASSRQTSGFEQFF. The variable domain in full, completed from reference TRBV7-2 and TRBJ2-1, reads GAGVSQSPSNKVTEKGKDVELRCDPISGHTALYWYRQSLGQGLEFLIYFQGNSAPDKSGLPSDRFSAERTGGSVSTLTIQRTQQEDSAVYLCASSRQTSGFEQFFGPGTRLTVL.

The sample holds many counts of this clonotype. The CDR3: CASSLGAGNYDEQYF. The CDR3 coding sequence is TGTGCCAGCAGTTTAGGGGCAGGGAATTACGACGAGCAGTACTTC. The rearrangement uses TRBV12-3 or TRBV12-4 and TRBJ2-7; D is perhaps TRBD1 (5 bases). This CDR3 spans 15 amino acids. V was trimmed by 1 base and J by 5 bases, leaving 15 bases between them.

The genes are TRBV7-9 and TRBJ1-1; D uncertain. The CDR3 runs 14 residues. The V end was cut by 2 bases, the J end by 1 base, with 8 bases between. Looked up from germline, CDR1 is SEHNR and CDR2 is FQNEAQ (reference sequence). CDR3 region: CASSLRQTNTEAFF. The CDR3 nucleotides read TGTGCCAGCAGCTTAAGGCAAACGAACACTGAAGCTTTCTTT.

This clonotype occurred a few times. A much larger clonotype is one base distant, so this may be a read error. The chain carries TRBV7-2 and TRBJ2-3; no reliable D call. From germline, CDR1 is SGHTA and CDR2 FQGNSA. The CDR3 runs to 11 residues. V lost 3 bases, J lost 5 bases, and 3 bases lay in between. The CDR3 DNA reads TGTGCCAGCAGCTTCATAGATACGCAGTATTTT. Translation gives CASSFIDTQYF.

The CDR3 nucleotides are TGTGCCACCGCGGAGGCGGGTGGCTACACCTTC. Translated: CATAEAGGYTF. This sequence joins TRBV6-6 and TRBJ1-2, with D hard to call. Germline loops: CDR1 MNHNY, CDR2 SVGAGI (reference sequence). The CDR3 covers 11 residues. With 10 bases removed from V and 7 bases from J, the gap between germline ends came to 13 bases.

This clonotype was counted a single time. This rearrangement joins TRBV12-3 or TRBV12-4 to TRBJ1-2, with D possibly being TRBD1 (5 bases). The CDR3 totals 13 residues. V dropped 6 bases and J dropped 6 bases, with 14 bases sitting between them. CDR3 amino acids: CASSREYIDGYTF. DNA for the CDR3: TGTGCCAGCAGCAGGGAATATATCGATGGCTACACCTTC.

The genes are TRBV5-1 and TRBJ1-2; D is unclear. Deletions cut 4 bases from V and 3 bases from J, with 13 bases between. CDR1 is SGHRS, CDR2 YFSETQ, per germline. This CDR3 comprises 14 residues. The CDR3 DNA follows: TGCGCCAGCAGCAGTGGAACTAGGGACTATGGCTACACCTTC. Amino acids: CASSSGTRDYGYTF. Combining the CDR3 with reference TRBV5-1 and TRBJ1-2 gives the whole variable domain KAGVTQTPRYLIKTRGQQVTLSCSPISGHRSVSWYQQTPGQGLQFLFEYFSETQRNKGNFPGRFSGRQFSNSRSEMNVSTLELGDSALYLCASSSGTRDYGYTFGSGTRLTVV.

The gene calls are TRBV20-1 and TRBJ1-1; D is perhaps TRBD1 (6 bases). This CDR3 has 14 amino acids. V lost 2 bases and J 1 base, leaving 11 bases between the germline ends. CDR1 is DFQATT, CDR2 SNEGSKA, per germline (reference sequence). The CDR3 region has the DNA TGCAGTGCTAGACGGGGGGCCCCGAACACTGAAGCTTTCTTT. This gives the protein CSARRGAPNTEAFF.

Only a few counts were recorded for this clonotype. J is TRBJ2-3 and V is TRBV28; no clear D. The germline CDR1 and CDR2 sequences are MDHEN and SYDVKM. The CDR3 is 12 amino acids. V was cut by 10 bases and J by 4 bases, with 12 bases left in between. The CDR3 DNA reads TGTGCCACCGATCAGGCATCAGATACGCAGTATTTT. It yields the protein CATDQASDTQYF.

This clonotype showed up just a few times. This sequence joins TRBV7-6 and TRBJ2-7; D gene unclear. Per germline, CDR1 SGHVS and CDR2 FNYEAQ. There are 15 residues in the CDR3. Trimming shortened V by 2 bases and J by 7 bases, and 18 bases separated the two germline ends. The CDR3 sequence is CASSLYSDSTLEQYF. The CDR3 DNA reads as TGTGCCAGCAGCTTATATTCAGACTCTACGTTGGAGCAGTACTTC. The full variable domain, its missing parts supplied by reference TRBV7-6 and TRBJ2-7, is GAGVSQSPRYKVTKRGQDVALRCDPISGHVSLYWYRQALGQGPEFLTYFNYEAQQDKSGLPNDRFSAERPEGSISTLTIQRTEQRDSAMYRCASSLYSDSTLEQYFGPGTRLTVT.

The table lists this clonotype with a few counts. The CDR3 loop is CASSVPGPGGTEAFF. CDR3 nucleotide sequence: TGCGCCAGCAGCGTCCCAGGACCCGGGGGCACTGAAGCTTTCTTT. V gene TRBV5-1 combines with J gene TRBJ1-1; TRBD1 might be the D (5 bases). V shed 4 bases and J shed 4 bases, with 17 bases lying between them. This CDR3 contains 15 residues. The germline CDR1 and CDR2 sequences are SGHRS and YFSETQ. Full variable domain (outside the CDR3, taken from reference TRBV5-1 and TRBJ1-1): KAGVTQTPRYLIKTRGQQVTLSCSPISGHRSVSWYQQTPGQGLQFLFEYFSETQRNKGNFPGRFSGRQFSNSRSEMNVSTLELGDSALYLCASSVPGPGGTEAFFGQGTRLTVV.

This clonotype has just a few counts. This could be a read error, since a much larger clone is one nucleotide away. This chain joins TRBV2 and TRBJ2-7; D gene unclear. The CDR3 covers 11 residues. Germline V gene sequence: CDR1 SNHLY, CDR2 FYNNEI. Trimming took 6 bases from V and 2 from J, leaving 5 bases between them. The CDR3 DNA reads TGTGCCAGCAGACAGACCTACGAGCAGTACTTC. This encodes CASRQTYEQYF.

The chain joins TRBV10-3 to TRBJ1-2; the D is unclear. The CDR3 contains 14 residues. In germline, CDR1 is ENHRY, CDR2 SYGVKD. V lost 5 bases and J lost 4, with 14 bases in between. The DNA for the CDR3 is TGTGCCATCAGTCGGATCGACCGGAGCTATGGCTACACCTTC. Its protein product is CAISRIDRSYGYTF.